The rows below give T cell receptor beta chains drawn from one sample of a study of blood T cell repertoires in COVID-19. Here immunoSEQ multiplex PCR was the method, and the copy in TCRdb shows in-frame clones only, minus some. The profile shows approximately 150,000 clones, around 90% of them singletons. Sequences were obtained from peripheral blood. The receptor source for this set is a woman aged 55-75 years who had recovered from COVID-19. CDR3s include the opening cysteine and the closing phenylalanine or tryptophan. A D gene is named only where the DNA matches it firmly. The size field is filled for only some rows; it gives once, few, many or a size class.

CDR3nt,CDR3aa,j_gene,abundance,v_gene,d_gene
TGTGCCACCAGCAGCGGGACAGGGGAATTGGGAGAGACCCAGTACTTC,CATSSGTGELGETQYF,TRBJ2-5,NA,TRBV15,TRBD1
TGTGCCAGCAGCTTAGTGTCGCCTCGGGATTCACCCCTCCACTTT,CASSLVSPRDSPLHF,TRBJ1-6,NA,TRBV7-9,NA
TGTGCCAGTAGTGTCAGTCTTTCAGGGGCCAACGTCCTGACTTTC,CASSVSLSGANVLTF,TRBJ2-6,once,TRBV19,NA
TGTGCCAGCAGTACCGTACAGGGGCCTCTTCAGCCCCAGCATTTT,CASSTVQGPLQPQHF,TRBJ1-5,NA,TRBV6-5,TRBD1
TGCGCCAGCAGTGAGTGGAGGGACCGGGAGCTGTTTTTT,CASSEWRDRELFF,TRBJ2-2,NA,TRBV5-1,NA
TGTGCCAGTAGTATAGGAGCGGCGGGGGGTTACAATGAGCAGTTCTTC,CASSIGAAGGYNEQFF,TRBJ2-1,NA,TRBV19,TRBD2
TGTGCCAGCAGCCAGTGGACTAGCGGGGGGCCCGAAGGGAAGACCCAGTACTTC,CASSQWTSGGPEGKTQYF,TRBJ2-5,once,TRBV3-1/TRBV3-2,TRBD2
TGTGCCAGCAGCCGCAGGACAGGGCTGGGTGAAAAACTGTTTTTT,CASSRRTGLGEKLFF,TRBJ1-4,NA,TRBV7-6,TRBD1
TGTGCCAGCAGCTTAGGAGCAGGGATGGACACTGAAGCTTTCTTT,CASSLGAGMDTEAFF,TRBJ1-1,NA,TRBV7-9,NA
TGTGCCAGCAGCTTAGAACTAGCGGGGGAGCAGTTCTTC,CASSLELAGEQFF,TRBJ2-1,NA,TRBV11-3,TRBD2